The 20 T cell receptor beta chains below come from one sample, sequenced in a study of tumor-infiltrating lymphocytes in primary liver carcinoma. The authors took blood RNA from unsorted whole blood and also extracted germline DNA. Total RNA amounting to around 450 ng was the source from which TCR beta cDNA was made with a constant-region primer. A slightly modified ARM-PCR protocol with three nested multiplex PCR rounds produced these TCR beta libraries. TRBV1-TRBV30 forward primers and a C-beta reverse primer were used in the first two PCR rounds, which each ran for approximately 10 cycles. TCRdb reanalysed the multiplex PCR reads using MiXCR and keeps one entry per CDR3 protein. The sample has about 330,000 distinct CDR3 sequences; almost 65% are singletons. The sequenced sample was peripheral blood. The receptors shown here come from a man aged 40-55 years with primary liver carcinoma and hepatitis B virus infection.

This clonotype was counted ten times or more. The chain is built from TRBV29-1 and TRBJ1-6; D unresolved. CDR1 is SQVTM and CDR2 is ANQGSEA in the germline V gene. This CDR3 is built from 13 residues. Trimming took off 5 bases at V and 0 bases at J, with 5 bases between the two ends. The CDR3 loop is CSVSSSYNSPLHF. The DNA for the CDR3 is TGCAGCGTTAGTAGCTCCTATAATTCACCCCTCCACTTT.

Concerning this clonotype: Since a much larger clone is just one base distant, this may be a read error. The rearrangement uses TRBV13 and TRBJ2-1; TRBD2 matches at 10 bases. From germline, CDR1 is PRHDT and CDR2 FYEKMQ (reference sequence). The V and J ends lost 0 bases and 1 base, in that order; junction bases with no gene match: 0. The CDR3 is made up of 16 amino acids. DNA for the CDR3: TGTGCCAGCAGCTTAGGACTAGCGGGGTCCTACAATGAGCAGTTCTTC. It yields the protein CASSLGLAGSYNEQFF.

For this clonotype: One end of the junction is discordant with germline, which a read error may explain. The chain recombines TRBV11-2 with TRBJ2-7, with 7 bases identical to TRBD1. The CDR3 consists of 16 residues. Per germline, CDR1 SGHAT and CDR2 FQNNGV. In DNA, the CDR3 is TGTACCAGCAGACCCAACCTACAGGGGCAAACCTACGAGCAGTACTTC. Translating gives CTSRPNLQGQTYEQYF.

This clonotype was observed a few times. One junction end disagrees with the germline gene, perhaps due to a read error. The chain carries TRBV7-8 and TRBJ2-1; maybe TRBD1 (5 bases). Germline values: CDR1 SGHVS, CDR2 FQNEAQ. This CDR3 has 15 residues. The CDR3 nucleotides are TGTGCCAGCAGCGCCTCGACAGACTCCTATAATGAGCAGTTCTTC. This encodes CASSASTDSYNEQFF.

Ten or more counts support this clonotype. The chain has TRBV6-6 and TRBJ2-7; 8 bases match TRBD2. Germline CDR1 MNHNY, CDR2 SVGAGI (reference sequence). The CDR3 extends over 14 amino acids. The trim removed 4 bases at V and 3 bases at J, leaving 5 bases unmatched. CDR3 sequence: CASSCRLAGYEQYF. CDR3 in DNA: TGTGCCAGCAGTTGCCGCCTAGCGGGCTACGAGCAGTACTTC.

The table lists this clonotype with a count of one. A much larger clone differs from this one at a single base, so this may be a read error. The chain links TRBV6-5 to TRBJ2-6; 7 bases fit TRBD1. CDR3 size: 15 residues. V shed 7 bases and J 3 bases; nucleotides not matched to a gene: 6. In germline, CDR1 is MNHEY, CDR2 SVGAGI. The CDR3 reads CASNEGGFGANVLTF. The CDR3, as DNA: TGTGCCAGCAACGAAGGGGGCTTTGGGGCCAACGTCCTGACTTTC.

The rearrangement uses TRBV18 and TRBJ1-3; tentative D call: TRBD1 (6 bases). Trimming left V 2 bases short and J 2 bases short, with 7 bases between. The CDR3 loop spans 14 amino acids. Germline V gene lookup returns CDR1 KGHSH and CDR2 LQKENI. The CDR3 region is CASSPGQPGNTIYF. The DNA of the CDR3 is TGTGCCAGCTCACCAGGACAGCCTGGAAACACCATATATTTT.

This clonotype was picked up many times. This sequence joins TRBV11-2 and TRBJ2-5; 12 positions match TRBD2. The CDR3 has 16 residues. Trimming took 5 bases from V and 4 from J; bases not matched to a gene: 8. Germline V gene lookup returns CDR1 SGHAT and CDR2 FQNNGV. The CDR3 sequence is CASSPLTSGGPETQYF. The CDR3 bases are TGTGCCAGCAGCCCACTGACTAGCGGGGGACCAGAGACCCAGTACTTC.

Concerning this clonotype itself: The junction departs from germline at one end; a sequencing error may be responsible. The genes are TRBV7-8 and TRBJ2-2, with TRBD2 matching over 7 bases. This CDR3 region has 16 residues. Germline V CDR1 and CDR2: SGHVS, FQNEAQ. For the CDR3, the DNA is TGTCCCAGCAGCTTAGGGGCTAGCGGAAGGTCCGGGGAGCTGTTTTTT. Translating it yields CPSSLGASGRSGELFF.

With respect to this clonotype: Given a much more abundant clone one base away, this may be a read error. The V call is TRBV4-1, the J call TRBJ2-1; 11 nucleotides align to TRBD2. Germline loops: CDR1 MGHRA, CDR2 YSYEKL. CDR3 size: 16 residues. CDR3 sequence reads: CTSSQVLAGVYNEQFF. The CDR3 DNA reads TGCACCAGCAGCCAAGTACTAGCGGGAGTGTACAATGAGCAGTTCTTC.

This clonotype occurred a few times. This rearrangement joins TRBV7-8 to TRBJ1-1; 9 bases agree with TRBD1. Looked up from germline, CDR1 is SGHVS and CDR2 is FQNEAQ. V gave up 5 bases and J gave up 2 bases; unmatched junction bases: 6. CDR3 length: 15 amino acids. The CDR3 loop is CASSPPGQGNTEAFF. The CDR3 DNA sequence: TGTGCCAGCAGCCCTCCGGGACAGGGAAACACTGAAGCTTTCTTT.

This clonotype showed up just a few times. V is TRBV28 and J is TRBJ2-1; 9 bases agree with TRBD2. The V gene's germline CDR1 is MDHEN and CDR2 SYDVKM. The V segment lost 2 bases and the J segment 4 bases; nucleotides outside the gene matches: 3. The CDR3 spans 15 residues. CDR3 DNA sequence: TGTGCCAGCAGTTTAAATAGCGGGAGTTACAATGAGCAGTTCTTC. Translating it yields CASSLNSGSYNEQFF.

Remarks on this clonotype: This may come from a read error, since a much larger clone is one base off. The chain joins TRBV10-3 to TRBJ2-2; tentatively, D is TRBD1 (6 bases). Germline V gives CDR1 ENHRY, CDR2 SYGVKD. The CDR3 contains 13 residues. CDR3 sequence: CAIRNRETGEPFF. In nucleotides, the CDR3 is TGTGCCATCAGGAACAGGGAGACCGGGGAGCCGTTTTTT.

The chain uses TRBV6-2 or TRBV6-3 and TRBJ2-2; D is undetermined. CDR3 length: 14 amino acids. Deletions cut 7 bases from V and 6 bases from J, with 15 bases between. Germline values: CDR1 MNHEY, CDR2 SVGEGT. The chain's CDR3 is CASNIASRAGELFF. CDR3 bases: TGTGCCAGCAATATAGCCTCTCGGGCCGGGGAGCTGTTTTTT.

On this clonotype: At one end, the junction sequence differs from germline, possibly due to a read error. The chain links TRBV11-1 to TRBJ2-2; D possibly corresponds to TRBD2 (6 bases). This CDR3 is 15 amino acids long. Germline CDR1 is SGHAT and CDR2 is FQDESV (reference sequence). The CDR3 DNA sequence: TGTGCCAGCAGCCTCCGGACTAATGGGATTGGGGAGCTGTTATTT. It yields the protein CASSLRTNGIGELLF.

The V and J genes are TRBV11-2 and TRBJ2-1; no reliable D call. Germline CDR1 is SGHAT and CDR2 is FQNNGV. V was pared by 4 bases and J by 4 bases, with 14 bases between. CDR3 length equals 15 residues. CDR3 region: CASSSAGVLYNEQFF. The CDR3, as DNA: TGTGCCAGCAGCTCAGCTGGGGTCCTTTACAATGAGCAGTTCTTC.

As concerns this clonotype: Germline and junction disagree at one end, which may indicate a read error. This chain connects TRBV5-1 to TRBJ2-5; D might be TRBD1 or TRBD2, each matching 5 bases. The CDR3 runs 15 residues. The germline V gene has CDR1 SGHRS and CDR2 YFSETQ. The DNA of the CDR3 is TGCGCCGGCAGCTTGACGTTGATCAGGGAGGAGACCCAGTACTTC. This gives the protein CAGSLTLIREETQYF. The full variable domain, rest sourced from reference TRBV5-1 and TRBJ2-5, is KAGVTQTPRYLIKTRGQQVTLSCSPISGHRSVSWYQQTPGQGLQFLFEYFSETQRNKGNFPGRFSGRQFSNSRSEMNVSTLELGDSALYLCAGSLTLIREETQYFGPGTRLLVL.

The chain has TRBV29-1 and TRBJ2-1; D unresolved. From germline, CDR1 is SQVTM and CDR2 ANQGSEA. V was shortened by 7 bases and J by 3 bases, with 10 bases between the two germline ends. The CDR3 contains 12 residues. The DNA of the CDR3 is TGCAGCGGGGGATTCCACTACAATGAGCAGTTCTTC. It is translated as CSGGFHYNEQFF.

For this clonotype: This clone may be a read error of a much larger clone one base away. This chain joins TRBV4-2 and TRBJ2-7; D gene ambiguous. V shed 0 bases and J shed 5 bases, with 17 bases lying between them. The CDR3 has 16 amino acids. Germline CDR1 LGHNA, CDR2 YNFKEQ. The CDR3 spells CASSQDERSYFHEQYF. CDR3 nucleotide sequence: TGTGCCAGCAGCCAAGATGAGAGGTCTTACTTCCACGAGCAGTACTTC.

Concerning this clonotype: Since a much larger clone is just one base distant, this may be a read error. The gene calls are TRBV12-3 or TRBV12-4 and TRBJ2-1, with 11 nucleotides matching TRBD1. V gave up 4 bases and J gave up 7 bases; unmatched junction bases: 6. The CDR3 spans 15 residues. CDR3 nucleotide sequence: TGTGCCAGCAGTTACAGGACAGGGGGCTCGAATGAGCAGTTCTTC. Residues: CASSYRTGGSNEQFF.